This T cell receptor beta chain was sequenced during a study of shared clonotypes between healthy human individuals. Study results and limitations: Several donors held 5% to 5.5% of naive CD4 clonotypes in common. Having only a few donors restricted how much genetic and exposure-history diversity was captured.

Of note for this clone: What it recognizes is unknown.

The CDR3 totals 16 residues. Trimming removed 0 bases at V and 4 bases at J, with 16 bases between. CDR1 is SGHRS and CDR2 is YFSETQ in the germline V gene. Sorted-subset replicate PCR reactions were performed with approximately 180 ng DNA, corresponding to roughly 30,000 T cell genomes. Repertoires were generated with immunoSEQ multiplex PCR, while TCRdb's copy carries only in-frame clones and drops some. The sample carries about 2.1 million clones, around 95% recorded once. Naivety among CD8 cells was defined by CD45RO negativity and positive CCR7 selection, thereby excluding terminally differentiated effector memory CD45RA+ cells. Each donor was a Caucasian adult residing in Nashville, Tennessee.

Sequenced sample: naive CD8+ T cells from PBMCs. This chain links TRBV5-1 with TRBJ2-5, with no clear D. The receptor was isolated from a man in his late teens or twenties in good health. Some clones in this sample may be carry-over from other donors' samples. CDR3 sequence (DNA): TGCGCCAGCAGCTTGGGCCTTGAGGTTTTGTCAGAGACCCAGTACTTC. It translates to CASSLGLEVLSETQYF.